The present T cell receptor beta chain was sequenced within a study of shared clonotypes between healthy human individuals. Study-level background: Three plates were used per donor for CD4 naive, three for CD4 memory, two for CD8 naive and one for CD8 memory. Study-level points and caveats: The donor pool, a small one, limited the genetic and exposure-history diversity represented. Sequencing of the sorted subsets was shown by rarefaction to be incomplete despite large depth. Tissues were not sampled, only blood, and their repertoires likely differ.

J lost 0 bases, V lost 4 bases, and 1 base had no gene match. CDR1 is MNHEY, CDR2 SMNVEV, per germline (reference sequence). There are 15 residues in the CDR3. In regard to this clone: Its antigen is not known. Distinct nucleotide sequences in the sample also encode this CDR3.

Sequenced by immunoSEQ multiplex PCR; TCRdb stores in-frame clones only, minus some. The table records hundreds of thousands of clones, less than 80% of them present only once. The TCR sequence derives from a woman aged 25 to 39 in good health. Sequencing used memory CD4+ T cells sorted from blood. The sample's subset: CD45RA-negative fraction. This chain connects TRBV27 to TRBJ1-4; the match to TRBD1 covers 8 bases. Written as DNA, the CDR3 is TGTGCCAGCAGTTCACAGGGGGCAACTAATGAAAAACTGTTTTTT. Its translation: CASSSQGATNEKLFF.